This note documents a single T cell receptor beta chain sequence. Its antigen is unknown. This CDR3 contains 15 residues. Germline assignment: CDR1 SGHRS and CDR2 YFSETQ. Trimming pared 1 base from V and 1 base from J, leaving 9 bases between. The record originates from a study of metastatic and nonmetastatic thyroid tumors. Whole-study context: A comparison of repertoires was made across blood and tumor or nodule tissue from malignant and benign thyroid patients. Study findings and constraints: Reported TCR beta diversity, measured in blood and tumor, was significantly higher for malignant thyroid tumors than for benign nodules.

All patients were treatment-naive before thyroid surgery. TCRdb re-called clones via MiXCR from the PCR reads. Among about 64,000 clones, more than 3.5% were seen once, and the ten largest hold approximately 20%. The V and J genes are TRBV5-1 and TRBJ1-5; unclear D gene. The material sequenced was blood. The clonotype was recovered from a female donor with papillary thyroid cancer or a benign thyroid nodule (not recorded which). Some clones in this sample may be carry-over from other donors' samples. CDR3 in amino acids: CASSLTGRSNQPQHF. The CDR3 DNA reads TGCGCCAGCAGCTTGACCGGCCGGAGCAATCAGCCCCAGCATTTT. The full variable domain, its missing parts supplied by reference TRBV5-1 and TRBJ1-5, is KAGVTQTPRYLIKTRGQQVTLSCSPISGHRSVSWYQQTPGQGLQFLFEYFSETQRNKGNFPGRFSGRQFSNSRSEMNVSTLELGDSALYLCASSLTGRSNQPQHFGDGTRLSIL.